The present TCR beta chain was sequenced within a study of cytomegalovirus exposure and HLA in healthy donors. It was with 60 Vbeta and 13 Jbeta primers that the PCR ran. Assay: immunoSEQ multiplex PCR; the TCRdb copy retains only in-frame clones and omits some. The sample data list about 170,000 clones. J lost 0 bases, V lost 10 bases, and 12 bases had no gene match. The CDR3 contains 17 residues. Germline V lookup: CDR1 SNHLY, CDR2 FYNNEI. What was sequenced was PBMCs. This TCR derives from a woman aged 18-35 years in good health and CMV-seropositive. V and J are TRBV2 and TRBJ1-6; 7 bases align to TRBD1. The CDR3 bases are TGTGCCACCGTACGAGGGGGCTTGAGCTCCTATAATTCACCCCTCCACTTT. Translation: CATVRGGLSSYNSPLHF.